This T cell receptor beta chain was retrieved from a study of regulatory T cells in long-lasting Graves disease (dated by TCRdb to about 2021). Regarding the complete study: In the newly diagnosed Graves' disease group, patients had been taking antithyroid drugs for less than 3 months. A total of about 35 samples underwent TCR sequencing, from 13 patients with persistent Graves' disease and approximately 20 patients with newly diagnosed Graves' disease. The study was conducted in China and was registered as a clinical trial. Peripheral blood TCR sequencing and RNA sequencing compared persistent Graves' disease patients with newly diagnosed Graves' disease patients.

Note on this clonotype: Its antigen specificity is not known. No base qualities exist here, and no much larger clone lies one base off it.

The label giving this sample's time point can be read as: newly diagnosed GD, antithyroid drugs for less than 3 months. For both TCR sequencing and RNA sequencing, RNA was extracted from PBMCs using TRIzol. Graves' disease was diagnosed according to American Thyroid Association guidelines. Patients were recruited from an endocrinology department in Xi'an, China. Each patient gave approximately 10 milliliters of peripheral blood, collected in an EDTA anticoagulant tube. Ficoll Paque Plus density gradient separation was used to isolate PBMCs, and no further T cell sorting was performed. An Agilent 2100 Bioanalyzer and agarose gel were used to check RNA quality, and a NanoDrop 2000 was used to measure RNA concentration. Library method: multiplex PCR. This sample was sequenced with an Illumina HiSeq 4000. CDR3 regions were amplified by Arm-PCR with iRepertoire HTBI primers to construct TCR beta libraries. PCR products were gel purified before sequencing. From the authors' description of their analysis: Gene usage analysis of CDR3 amino acid clonotypes relied on the roughly 60 TRBV and about 15 TRBJ segments identified across samples. COPE and FqMerger were used to merge filtered high-quality paired reads into contigs. BLAST was used to align contigs to the IMGT TRBV, TRBD and TRBJ reference genes, and CDR3 was defined following IMGT. Any clonotype with a frequency above 0.1% was classified as a highly expanded clone. Repertoire diversity was measured by Shannon entropy, and V-J evenness by the Gini coefficient. A clonotype was considered public if more than one individual shared it. The raw public data were reprocessed by TCRdb itself: fastp quality trimming at Q25, MiXCR clonotype calling, in-frame beta chains only. Each record represents a unique CDR3 protein, reported with the most common genes and DNA among its rows. TCRdb's processing, not the study's, gives the V and J calls here. Here the sample has hundreds of thousands of distinct CDR3 sequences; approximately 12% occur a single time. The ten largest clones add up to roughly a tenth of the sample.

The junction shows trimming of 1 base on V and 1 base on J, plus 7 bases between the germline ends. The CDR3 contains 15 residues, cysteine and phenylalanine counted. Kept here is only the CDR3 DNA, which spans 45 bases and is read in frame from base 1. The germline V gene encodes CDR1 MNHEY and CDR2 SMNVEV (reference sequence). The paper as a whole reports these results and caveats: Sequencing and analysis were limited to the TCR beta chain. The study examined only peripheral blood because the primary lesion, thyroid tissue, could not be accessed. Persistent disease showed preferential use of TRBV28, TRBJ1-2 and TRBJ2-5, whereas newly diagnosed disease favored TRBV20-1 and TRBJ2-1. Persistent Graves' disease patients showed lower TCR Shannon entropy and fewer highly expanded clones than newly diagnosed patients, suggesting clonal expansion. The small sample size was acknowledged by the authors as a limitation that may reduce accuracy. A larger number of public clonotypes was shared among persistent patients (2,741) than among newly diagnosed patients (roughly 930).

The same data also went into a second study, on T cells in Graves' hyperthyroidism and ophthalmopathy. As described in the second report: Stable Graves' hyperthyroidism was defined as the absence of progression to ophthalmopathy over 18 months of follow-up. The hyperthyroidism patients were between 18 and 65 years old and newly diagnosed, with a disease duration of less than 2 months. Patients with uncontrolled infections, other autoimmune diseases, pregnancy or lactation were excluded. Clinical symptoms, serum thyroxine and TRAb, thyroid ultrasound, and orbital computed tomography formed the basis for the diagnoses. A first-round RT-PCR of the TCR CDR3 used the HTBI primer set with the Qiagen OneStep RT-PCR kit. Most expanded thyroid clonotypes (frequency above 0.001) were also detected in blood, a finding suggesting that blood repertoires may reflect thyroid immune responses. In cross-validation, a model built on a 13 V-J signature told ophthalmopathy apart from stable hyperthyroidism with less than 90% sensitivity and about 81% specificity, and in testing the same model reached 80%/75%. In validation, the model predicted progression to ophthalmopathy a median of 6.5 months before onset, with approximately 71% sensitivity and just under 75% specificity. TCR V-J signatures able to tell the groups apart were searched for in a discovery cohort of approximately 95 patients, of whom roughly 42 had Graves' ophthalmopathy and 55 to 60 had stable Graves' hyperthyroidism. Prospective prediction of ophthalmopathy was tested in an independent validation cohort of 18 to 20 hyperthyroidism patients and 17 patients who later progressed to ophthalmopathy. The approximately 100 discovery patients were randomly divided into training and test sets at a 7:3 ratio. In addition, the study compared T-cell repertoires in thyroid tissue and in blood from five or six Graves' hyperthyroidism patients. Once sampling was done, hyperthyroidism patients were given methimazole at a starting dose of 30 mg daily, whereas ophthalmopathy patients were given high-dose intravenous methylprednisolone. Libraries were constructed in a second round of multiplex PCR, after which size selection and purification were performed. The libraries were sequenced on an Illumina HiSeq2000 using paired-end 100 bp reads. SOAPnuke was used to process the raw data, with reads discarded if the reads contained adapters or uncalled bases, had a mean Phred below 15, or lacked an exact constant-primer or identifier match. High-quality paired reads were merged with COPE v1.2.5, and unique nucleotide sequences were defined as clonotypes. Clonotypes were aligned to IMGT TRBV, TRBD and TRBJ reference segments using MiTCR v1.1. The analysis included only V-J combinations with a frequency above 0.0001, which together covered 98% to 99.2% of the repertoires. A TCS score was defined as the ratio of F50 (clonal expansion) to E x V (chaos), with BLOSUM62-based TCRdist applied between CDR3 peptides within each V-J. Welch's t-statistics and random forest reduced roughly 500 V-J features to 13, which were used in a naive Bayes classifier (R e1071). No statistical method was used to set the sample size in advance, and investigators knew the group allocation. The paper describes TCR Vbeta CDR3 sequencing of 140 or so peripheral blood samples, made up of 43 ophthalmopathy patients, more than 70 hyperthyroidism patients and about 17 progressor patients.

The chain is assembled from TRBV27 and TRBJ2-2; the D gene is not confidently resolved. This TCR was recovered from a young man with Graves disease. Donor details come from another sample of the same person, matched by shared clones. The material sequenced was peripheral blood mononuclear cells (PBMCs), taken at new diagnosis, from a patient treated with antithyroid drugs. CDR3 region: CASSLFWGNTGELFF. In nucleotides, the sequence is TGTGCCAGCAGTTTATTCTGGGGGAACACCGGGGAGCTGTTTTTT.